This T cell receptor beta chain was sequenced in a study of technical replicates of blood from a few donors (dated by TCRdb to 2016 to 2017). As to this clone: The antigen it recognizes is unknown. Base qualities are missing; no much larger clone stands one base away.

Libraries were prepared through the immunoSEQ multiplex PCR assay. Held by TCRdb, this immuneACCESS table contains in-frame sequences only and omits some clones. Under half of the omission traces to an unresolved V gene where checked; the cause of the rest is unknown. Recorded for this sample are tens of thousands of clones; roughly four fifths of them occurred a single time. About 4% of the sample is in the top ten clones. V is pruned by 3 bases and J by 3 bases, leaving 9 bases of the junction without a gene match. The CDR3, from cysteine to phenylalanine, totals 16 residues. Kept here is only the CDR3 DNA, which spans 48 bases and is read in frame from base 1. The germline V gene gives CDR1 as SGDLS and CDR2 as YYNGEE.

The sample taken for sequencing was PBMCs. This chain is built from TRBV9 and TRBJ1-2; 9 central bases correspond to TRBD1. This clonotype originated in a human donor in good health. Some clones in this sample may be carry-over from other donors' samples. This receptor has the CDR3 CASSGGRDRDDYGYTF. Here is the DNA: TGTGCCAGCAGCGGTGGACGGGACAGGGATGACTATGGCTACACCTTC.